The present entry profiles one TCR beta chain with its context. The data belong to a study of blood T cell repertoires in COVID-19. Across the whole study: COVID-19 samples from acute and convalescent phases originated in the United States, Italy and Spain. T cells, B-cell-depleted T cells, or PBMCs provided the cDNA or gDNA that served as material.

Seattle cases were enrolled at active infection and followed longitudinally. Source study methods: Amplification with reference gene primers provided the estimates of nucleated cell counts. The method was immunoSEQ multiplex PCR; TCRdb's version includes in-frame clones alone and lacks a portion of them. The V and J calls and clone size come from that table; D and trimming were worked out from the DNA. The table has approximately 61,000 clones, roughly 83% seen once. Trimming stripped 0 bases from V and 3 bases from J, with 6 bases between. CDR1 SGHTA and CDR2 FQGNSA come from the germline V gene. The CDR3 consists of 14 residues.

The sequenced sample consisted of peripheral blood. This TCR was recovered from a man aged 50 to 59 with COVID-19, enrolled during active disease. J is TRBJ2-1 and V is TRBV7-2, with a possible D match to TRBD1 (6 bases). The CDR3 spells CASSLADSYNEQFF. CDR3 nucleotide sequence: TGTGCCAGCAGCTTAGCGGACAGCTACAATGAGCAGTTCTTC.